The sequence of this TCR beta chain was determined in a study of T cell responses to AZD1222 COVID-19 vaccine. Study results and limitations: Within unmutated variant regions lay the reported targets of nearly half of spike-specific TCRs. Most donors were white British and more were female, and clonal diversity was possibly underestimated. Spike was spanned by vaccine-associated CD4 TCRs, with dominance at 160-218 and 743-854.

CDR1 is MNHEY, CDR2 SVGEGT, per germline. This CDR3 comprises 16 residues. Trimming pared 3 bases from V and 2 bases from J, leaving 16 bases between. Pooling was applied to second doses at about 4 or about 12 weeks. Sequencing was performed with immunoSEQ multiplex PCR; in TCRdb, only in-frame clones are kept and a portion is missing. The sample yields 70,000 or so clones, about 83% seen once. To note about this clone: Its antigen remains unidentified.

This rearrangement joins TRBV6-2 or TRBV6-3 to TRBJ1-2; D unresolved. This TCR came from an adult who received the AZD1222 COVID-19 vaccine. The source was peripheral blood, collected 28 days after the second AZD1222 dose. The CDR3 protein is CASSYNRREPNYGYTF. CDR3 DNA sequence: TGTGCCAGCAGTTATAATCGTAGGGAGCCCAACTATGGCTACACCTTC.